This TCR beta chain emerged from a study of blood T cell repertoires in COVID-19. Study at large: Samples came from the United States, Italy and Spain, spanning acute and convalescent COVID-19. The analysed material was cDNA or gDNA that came from T cells, B-cell-depleted T cells, or PBMCs.

V dropped 6 bases and J dropped 4; count of bases not matched to a gene: 9. Germline-derived CDR1 and CDR2 are MNHEY and SVGAGI. This CDR3 spans 15 amino acids. Recruited during active infection, patients (from Seattle) were subsequently followed longitudinally. Original analysis: Estimates of nucleated cell counts were drawn from the amplification of reference gene primers. Method: immunoSEQ multiplex PCR; TCRdb's copy keeps in-frame clones and lacks some. V, J and clone size are taken as reported in that table, and D and trimming were inferred from the DNA itself. Found here are around 18,000 clones, 77% of them singletons; the top ten hold roughly 17%.

The clonotype was recovered from a man in his 70s with COVID-19, enrolled during active disease. The chain is built from TRBV6-5 and TRBJ1-5; 7 bases match TRBD1. Sequencing input: peripheral blood. The CDR3 coding sequence is TGTGCCAGCAGCGACTGGAGGGGGCGGAATCAGCCCCAGCATTTT. Protein product: CASSDWRGRNQPQHF.